This T cell receptor beta chain was obtained from a study of T cells in Graves' hyperthyroidism and ophthalmopathy. This clonotype was observed many times. Amplification targeted TCR beta CDR3 regions from RNA transcripts. The HTBI primer set drove a first-round RT-PCR of the TCR CDR3. TCRdb fed the multiplex PCR reads into MiXCR, producing one record per CDR3 protein. The sample yields about 410,000 distinct CDR3 sequences, roughly 14% seen once. Those patients with uncontrolled infection, other autoimmune disease, pregnancy or lactation were excluded. PBMCs were collected from an approximately 9.5 ml volume of fresh peripheral blood. CDR1 and CDR2 from the germline V gene are MNHEY and SMNVEV (reference sequence). The V end was cut by 8 bases, the J end by 10 bases, with 15 bases between. This CDR3 comprises 13 residues.

The source material was blood. The sequence came from a woman aged 25 to 39 with Graves' ophthalmopathy. V is TRBV27 and J is TRBJ1-6; D is unresolved. The DNA for the CDR3 is TGTGCCAGCTCCAACAGATATGGGTCACCCCTCCACTTT. Translation: CASSNRYGSPLHF.